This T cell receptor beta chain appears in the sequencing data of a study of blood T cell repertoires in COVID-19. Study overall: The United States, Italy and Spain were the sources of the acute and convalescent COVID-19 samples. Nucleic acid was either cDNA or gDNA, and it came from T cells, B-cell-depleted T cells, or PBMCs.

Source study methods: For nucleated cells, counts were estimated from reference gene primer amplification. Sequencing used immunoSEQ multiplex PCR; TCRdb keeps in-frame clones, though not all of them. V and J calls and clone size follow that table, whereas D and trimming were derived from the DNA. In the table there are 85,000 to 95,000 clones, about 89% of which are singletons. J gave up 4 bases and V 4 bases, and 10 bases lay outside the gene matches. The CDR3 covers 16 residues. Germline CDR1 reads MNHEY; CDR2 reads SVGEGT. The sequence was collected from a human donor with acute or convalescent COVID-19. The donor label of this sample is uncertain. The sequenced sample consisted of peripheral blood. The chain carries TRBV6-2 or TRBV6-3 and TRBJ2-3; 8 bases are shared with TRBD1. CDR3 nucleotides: TGTGCCAGCAGTTCGCCCGCGGCAGGGGGCGCAGATACGCAGTATTTT. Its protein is CASSSPAAGGADTQYF.